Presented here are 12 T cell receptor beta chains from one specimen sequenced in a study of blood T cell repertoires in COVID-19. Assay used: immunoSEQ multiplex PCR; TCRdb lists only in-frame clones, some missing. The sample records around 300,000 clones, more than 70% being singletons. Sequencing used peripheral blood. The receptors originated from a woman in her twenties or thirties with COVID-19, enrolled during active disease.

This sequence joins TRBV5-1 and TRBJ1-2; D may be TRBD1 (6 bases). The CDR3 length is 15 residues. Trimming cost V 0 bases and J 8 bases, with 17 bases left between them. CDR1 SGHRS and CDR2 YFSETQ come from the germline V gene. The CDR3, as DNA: TGCGCCAGCAGCTTGGTAACAGGGCCCAACAACGGCTACACCTTC. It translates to CASSLVTGPNNGYTF.

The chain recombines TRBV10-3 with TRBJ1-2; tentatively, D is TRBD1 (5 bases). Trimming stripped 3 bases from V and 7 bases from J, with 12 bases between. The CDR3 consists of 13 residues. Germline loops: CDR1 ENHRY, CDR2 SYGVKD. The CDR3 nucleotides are TGTGCCATCAGTGACCAGGGTGTGGGTGGCTACACCTTC. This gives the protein CAISDQGVGGYTF.

The CDR3 protein is CASRGQGAGNTIYF. CDR3 DNA: TGTGCCAGTAGGGGACAGGGGGCTGGAAACACCATATATTTT. This chain joins TRBV19 and TRBJ1-3; 11 bases match TRBD1. The CDR3 loop spans 14 amino acids. Germline CDR1 LNHDA, CDR2 SQIVND (reference sequence). Losses at the gene ends were 6 bases for V and 2 bases for J; bases not matched to a gene: 0.

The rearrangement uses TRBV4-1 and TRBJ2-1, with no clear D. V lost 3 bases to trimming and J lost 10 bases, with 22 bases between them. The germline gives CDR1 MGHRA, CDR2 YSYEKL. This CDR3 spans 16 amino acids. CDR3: CASSQSKLPNLPEQFF. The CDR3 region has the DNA TGCGCCAGCAGCCAGAGTAAACTGCCTAACCTCCCCGAGCAGTTCTTC.

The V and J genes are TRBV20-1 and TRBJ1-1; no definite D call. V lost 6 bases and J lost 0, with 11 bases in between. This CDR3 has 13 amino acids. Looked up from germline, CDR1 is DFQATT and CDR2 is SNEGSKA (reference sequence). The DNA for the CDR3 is TGCAGTGCCAGTAGCTTGTTGAACACTGAAGCTTTCTTT. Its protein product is CSASSLLNTEAFF.

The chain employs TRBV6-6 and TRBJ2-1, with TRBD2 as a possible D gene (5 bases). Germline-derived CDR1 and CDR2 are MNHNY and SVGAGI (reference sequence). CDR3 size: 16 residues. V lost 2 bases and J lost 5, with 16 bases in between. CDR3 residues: CASSYLVEGGNNEQFF. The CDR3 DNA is TGTGCCAGCAGTTACCTGGTTGAGGGTGGCAACAATGAGCAGTTCTTC.

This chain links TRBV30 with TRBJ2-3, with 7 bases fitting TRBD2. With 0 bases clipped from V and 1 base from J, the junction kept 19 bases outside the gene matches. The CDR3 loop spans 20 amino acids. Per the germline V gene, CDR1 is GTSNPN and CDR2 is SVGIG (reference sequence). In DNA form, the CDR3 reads TGTGCCTGGAGTGTACGTCTCCTAGCGGCCCCCCCGGGGGGCACAGATACGCAGTATTTT. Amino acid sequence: CAWSVRLLAAPPGGTDTQYF.

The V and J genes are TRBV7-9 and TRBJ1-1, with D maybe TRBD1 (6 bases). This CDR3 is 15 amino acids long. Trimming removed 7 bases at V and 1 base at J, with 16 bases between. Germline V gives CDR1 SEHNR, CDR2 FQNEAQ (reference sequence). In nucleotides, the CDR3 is TGTGCCAGCACCGGGAGGGGGACACGGAACACTGAAGCTTTCTTT. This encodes CASTGRGTRNTEAFF.

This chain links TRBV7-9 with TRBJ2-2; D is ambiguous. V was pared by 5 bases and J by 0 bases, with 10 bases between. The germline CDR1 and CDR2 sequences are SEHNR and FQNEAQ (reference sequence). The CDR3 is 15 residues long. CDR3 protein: CASSLDGPNTGELFF. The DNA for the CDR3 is TGTGCCAGCAGCCTAGACGGTCCGAACACCGGGGAGCTGTTTTTT.

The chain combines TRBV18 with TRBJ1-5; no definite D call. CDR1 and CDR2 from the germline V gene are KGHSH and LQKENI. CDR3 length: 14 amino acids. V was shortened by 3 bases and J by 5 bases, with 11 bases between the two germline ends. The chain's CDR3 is CASSPPGSYQPQHF. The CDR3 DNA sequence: TGTGCCAGCTCACCCCCTGGCAGTTATCAGCCCCAGCATTTT.

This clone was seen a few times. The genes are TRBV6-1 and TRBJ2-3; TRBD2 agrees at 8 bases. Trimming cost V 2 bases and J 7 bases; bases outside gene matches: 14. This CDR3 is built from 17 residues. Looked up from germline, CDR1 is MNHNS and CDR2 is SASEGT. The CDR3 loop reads CASSERRGTSGVHTQYF. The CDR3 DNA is TGTGCCAGCAGTGAAAGGAGGGGAACTAGCGGCGTACATACGCAGTATTTT.

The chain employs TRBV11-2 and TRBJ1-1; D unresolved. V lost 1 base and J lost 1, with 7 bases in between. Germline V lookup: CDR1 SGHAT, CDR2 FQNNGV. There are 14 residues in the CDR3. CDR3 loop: CASSLARQNTEAFF. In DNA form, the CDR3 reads TGTGCCAGCAGCTTAGCGCGGCAGAACACTGAAGCTTTCTTT.